This TCR beta chain was recorded in a study of beta chain features in type 1 diabetes. Study results and limitations: Moderately but significantly shorter TCRB CDR3s were found in Type 1 diabetes patients in all four CD4+ subsets. The study found that naive, central memory and Treg TCRB repertoires appeared more similar in patients than in healthy donors.

It was one heparinised blood draw, averaging approximately 100 mL, that each donor gave. This clone was seen a few times. The antigen remains unidentified. Expressed TCRB transcripts were sequenced after all isolated RNA was converted to cDNA. Some clones are missing from TCRdb's copy, which holds only in-frame ones; the method was immunoSEQ multiplex PCR. The sample has roughly 150,000 clones, approximately 9.1% seen once. Trimming stripped 1 base from V and 9 bases from J, with 9 bases between. This CDR3 region has 12 residues. CDR1 LNHNV and CDR2 YYDKDF come from the germline V gene (reference sequence).

The rearrangement uses TRBV15 and TRBJ1-1, with D tentatively TRBD1 (6 bases). The sequence derives from a woman aged 30 to 39 with type 1 diabetes. Sequencing was done on a sample of central memory CD4+ T cells from blood. In DNA, the CDR3 is TGTGCCACCAGCAGAGTCGGGACAAAAGCTTTCTTT. Amino acid sequence: CATSRVGTKAFF.